The present T cell receptor beta chain was sequenced within a study of OX40 agonist ivuxolimab in advanced cancers. For context, the study as a whole: Ivuxolimab was a fully human IgG2 agonistic monoclonal antibody targeting the costimulatory receptor OX40 (CD134). Prior anti-PD-1, anti-PD-L1 or anti-CTLA-4 therapy was permitted, and checkpoint inhibitors had been received by about two fifths of dose-escalation patients. The paper describes the monotherapy dose-escalation part (N of about 47 patients) of the phase I trial of ivuxolimab. The dose-escalation cohort was 82.7% male with a mean age of about 54 years, ranging from roughly 20 to 80. Of the approximately 54 dose-escalation patients, hepatocellular carcinoma was present in around 20, melanoma in roughly 15, renal cell carcinoma in 9 and head and neck cancer in 9. Peripheral TCRbeta sequencing was intended to test whether TCR sequence diversity was altered and clonal T-cell expansion was caused by ivuxolimab. Partial responses occurred in three dose-escalation patients, of whom one had hepatocellular carcinoma and two had cutaneous melanoma. Intravenous ivuxolimab was administered to patients every 2 weeks at six dose levels: 0.01, 0.1, 0.3, 1.5, 3 and 10 mg/kg. General conclusions and limits of the study: At doses of 0.1 to 3.0 mg/kg, clonal expansion of both CD4+ and CD8+ T cells in blood was seen between baseline and week 6. Low levels of normalized T-cell clonal expansion were also seen in some nonresponding patients. In the 0.1-3.0 mg/kg groups, partial responders had among the lowest normalized peripheral clonal expansion, particularly in CD8+ T cells. After ivuxolimab, more expanded clones were found on average in CD8+ T cells than in CD4+ T cells. Antigen specificity was not determined for the clonally expanded peripheral T cells.

The germline V gene (reference sequence) specifies MNHEY as CDR1 and SMNVEV as CDR2. Trimming removed 2 bases from V and 4 bases from J, leaving 6 bases between the germline ends. The CDR3 holds 12 amino acids from the cysteine to the phenylalanine. Of all the DNA, just the CDR3 is kept, 36 bases in frame from base 1. This clone appeared once. Which antigen it targets is not known. Per-nucleotide qualities are absent, and no much larger clonotype sits a single base away. The trial excluded patients who had a history of autoimmune disease or were on systemic immunosuppression. In every dose cohort, peripheral blood was drawn for TCR sequencing at baseline, cycle 4 day 1, and cycle 7 day 1. The samples were drawn from a first-in-human, open-label, multicenter phase I dose-escalation trial of ivuxolimab. Adults with locally advanced or metastatic melanoma, renal cell, hepatocellular, or head and neck squamous cell carcinoma were enrolled in the trial. Before TCR sequencing, CD4+ T cells and CD8+ T cells from peripheral blood were sorted into separate populations.

For sequencing of the TCRbeta CDR3 region, genomic DNA was extracted from the sorted cells. TCRbeta CDR3 regions were sequenced using the immunoSEQ Assay. In TCRdb, the immuneACCESS table is reduced to in-frame sequences with V and J assigned. These tables do not hold every clone; where another copy was compared, an unresolved V gene accounts for under half, and the others remain unexplained. The sample contains around 34,000 clones, roughly 87% of them found a single time. The biggest ten clones account for 35% to 45% of the sample. The receptor chain draws on TRBV27 and TRBJ2-7; the D gene remains uncertain. This specimen was CD4+ or CD8+ T cells sorted from blood, taken in a trial of the OX40 agonist ivuxolimab. The clonotype originates from an adult with an advanced solid tumor such as melanoma, head and neck, liver or kidney cancer. The CDR3 region reads CASSLTGYEQYF. The nucleotide sequence is given as TGTGCCAGCAGTTTAACGGGTTACGAGCAGTACTTC.